This TCR beta chain was profiled in a study of T cell responses to AZD1222 COVID-19 vaccine (dated by TCRdb to the early 2020s). Context from the whole study: AZD1222 recipients given second doses at about 4 weeks or at about 12 weeks were pooled, since spike-specific TCR depth and breadth were not found to differ between the two schedules. A total of just over 230 trial participants underwent TCR sequencing, of whom about 200 received two doses of AZD1222 and around 25 received two doses of the MenACWY control vaccine. Trial participants were enrolled by age into 18-55, 56-69 and 70-plus year subgroups, with around 140, 26 and 57 TCR-sequenced participants respectively. The research as a whole found: Because no day 14 peak-response samples were available, the repertoires could be characterized only after the peak T cell response. Reportedly, close to half of the unique spike-specific TCRs recognized epitopes lying outside the regions that are mutated in the B.1.351 and B.1.1.7 variants. The 56-69-year group was small, and its depth increase did not reach significance, likely because of low power. Conclusions about previously exposed vaccinees were limited because only six AZD1222 recipients were SARS-CoV-2 seropositive at baseline. The vaccine-associated CD4 TCRs covered the entire spike protein, and the dominant responses fell in regions 160-218 and 743-854. A significant rise in spike-specific TCR breadth and depth was observed after two AZD1222 doses relative to day 0 and relative to MenACWY recipients. Participants were mostly white British, with more females than males. The authors suggested clonal diversity may have been underestimated.

The CDR3 has 12 amino acids, counting the end cysteine and phenylalanine. Only the CDR3 DNA is retained, 36 bases long and in frame from the first base. Trimming removed 1 base from V and 0 bases from J, leaving 1 base between the germline ends. CDR1 and CDR2 are drawn from the germline V gene (reference sequence): LGHDT, YNNKEL. The CDR3 regions of human TCRbeta chains were analyzed by immunosequencing. As for how the authors treated the data: TCRs in the repertoires were compared against a reference library of SARS-CoV-2-specific TCRs that had been generated with the MIRA antigen-specificity platform. Breadth was defined as the fraction of unique TCRs that were SARS-CoV-2-associated. Depth was defined as the fraction of total T cells that were SARS-CoV-2-associated. Using the MIRA data, every spike-specific TCR was mapped to the spike region that the TCR reacted to and assigned to either a CD4 or a CD8 class. Log10-transformed breadth and depth values were compared by one-way ANOVA with Sidak's multiple comparisons tests. Imported from immuneACCESS, the table was reduced by TCRdb to in-frame sequences with V and J called. These copies leave out some clones; in studies compared against another copy, an unresolved V gene accounts for under half, and the cause of the remainder is not known. The DNA was the basis for D and trimming; V, J and clone size are from that table. In this sample the table shows under 150,000 clones, approximately 90% of which occur a single time. The ten largest make up about 3.5% of the sample.

The time point tag for this specimen amounts to: baseline before first vaccination. Samples from vaccinated people were obtained from the UK trials COV001 and COV002, which included a single-blind randomized controlled phase 2/3 trial of AZD1222 (ChAdOx1 nCoV-19) in healthy adults. For TCRbeta chain sequencing, PBMC samples were collected from trial participants at day 0 and at day 28 after the second dose. Details on this clone: What this receptor recognizes is not known. Per-base quality was not reported, and no clone a single base away is much larger than it. This sample includes further DNA sequences coding for the same CDR3.

Source: peripheral blood, taken on day 0 of AZD1222 vaccination. The chain is encoded by TRBV3-1 (or the pseudogene TRBV3-2) joined to TRBJ2-7; the D gene cannot be resolved reliably. The sequence was obtained from an adult in good health. The DNA is as follows: TGTGCCAGCAGCCAAGCCTCCTACGAGCAGTACTTC. Its translation reads: CASSQASYEQYF.